This T cell receptor beta chain originates from a study of T cell changes during pregnancy in multiple sclerosis. The CDR3 totals 16 residues. The germline V gene encodes CDR1 SGHNT and CDR2 YYREEE (reference sequence). The V end lost 2 bases, the J end lost 4 bases, and 16 bases lay between the germline ends. The method was immunoSEQ multiplex PCR; TCRdb's version includes in-frame clones alone and lacks a portion of them. The sample yields tens of thousands of clones, 80% to 95% seen once. The sequence was obtained from a female donor in good health, enrolled as a control in a pregnancy study. Specimen: peripheral blood, collected after pregnancy. The chain has TRBV5-4 and TRBJ1-5, with D maybe TRBD1 (5 bases). The chain's CDR3 is CASSFFPGGANQPQHF. CDR3 DNA: TGTGCCAGCAGCTTTTTTCCCGGAGGGGCGAATCAGCCCCAGCATTTT.